This TCR beta chain was observed in a study of PD-1 blockade in classical Hodgkin lymphoma. For the study at large: Patients received nivolumab 3 mg/kg intravenously every 2 weeks.

Study-level results: Reported baseline diversity: healthy donors highest, relapsed/refractory patients lowest.

Comment on this clone: Its antigen is not known.

Trimming cost V 8 bases and J 5 bases, with 21 bases left between them. The germline V gene has CDR1 LGHNA and CDR2 YNFKEQ. The CDR3 is made up of 16 amino acids. The protocol was immunoSEQ multiplex PCR, while the TCRdb copy is restricted to in-frame clones and leaves out a portion. The sample holds about 20,000 clones, about 80% seen once. The sample's time point: cycle 4 day 1 (C4D1), after 6 weeks of nivolumab. No patient escaped relapse after autologous stem cell transplantation, and brentuximab vedotin exposure varied. Magnetic depletion of non-target cells from thawed PBMCs yielded purified CD8+ T cells. Under best response, outcomes were complete response, partial response or progressive disease.

The rearrangement links TRBV4-2 to TRBJ1-4; D might be TRBD1 (5 bases). The clonotype was recovered from a human donor with classical Hodgkin lymphoma. Sequenced material: CD8+ T cells from blood, taken before the fourth cycle of nivolumab. The CDR3 reads CASRAREPGGNEKLFF. CDR3 DNA: TGTGCCAGCCGGGCCAGGGAGCCGGGAGGGAATGAAAAACTGTTTTTT.